The clone carrying this T cell receptor (beta chain) showed up just a few times. The CDR3 runs to 14 residues. Germline CDR1 reads MNHNS; CDR2 reads SASEGT. Unmatched junction bases numbered 8, after V lost 8 bases and J lost 1 base. Method: immunoSEQ multiplex PCR; TCRdb's copy keeps in-frame clones and lacks some. The table lists more than 900,000 clones, about 80% of them singletons. The entry originates in a study of shared clonotypes between healthy human individuals. This TCR was sampled from a young man in good health. Some clones in this sample may be carry-over from other donors' samples. Sequencing was carried out using memory CD4+ T cells from PBMCs. This sample's subset: CD45RA-negative fraction. The V call is TRBV6-1, the J call TRBJ2-7, with 7 bases aligning to TRBD1. In nucleotides, the CDR3 is TGTGCCAGCCTTCGACAGGGAAGGTCCTACGAGCAGTACTTC. Translated, it gives CASLRQGRSYEQYF.